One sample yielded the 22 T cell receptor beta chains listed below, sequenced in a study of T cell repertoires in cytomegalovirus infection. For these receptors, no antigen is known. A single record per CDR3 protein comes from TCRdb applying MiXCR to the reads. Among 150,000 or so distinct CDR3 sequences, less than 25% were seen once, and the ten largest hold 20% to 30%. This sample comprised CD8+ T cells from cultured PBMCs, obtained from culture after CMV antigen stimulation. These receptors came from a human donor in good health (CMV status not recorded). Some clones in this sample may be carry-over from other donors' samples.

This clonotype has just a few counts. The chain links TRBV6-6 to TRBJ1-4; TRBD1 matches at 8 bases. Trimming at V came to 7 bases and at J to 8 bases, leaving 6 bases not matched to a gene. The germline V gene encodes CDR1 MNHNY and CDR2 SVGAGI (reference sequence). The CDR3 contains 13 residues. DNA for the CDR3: TGTGCCAGCACCGGACAGGGTGGGGAAAAACTGTTTTTT. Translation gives CASTGQGGEKLFF.

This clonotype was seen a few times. Here the CDR3 reads CASSSLNSPLHF. CDR3 DNA: TGTGCCAGCAGCAGTCTAAATTCACCCCTCCACTTT. The chain recombines TRBV2 with TRBJ1-6; D remains unclear. The V gene lost 6 bases and the J gene lost 7 bases, with 7 bases spanning the gap. Per the germline V gene, CDR1 is SNHLY and CDR2 is FYNNEI. This CDR3 is built from 12 residues.

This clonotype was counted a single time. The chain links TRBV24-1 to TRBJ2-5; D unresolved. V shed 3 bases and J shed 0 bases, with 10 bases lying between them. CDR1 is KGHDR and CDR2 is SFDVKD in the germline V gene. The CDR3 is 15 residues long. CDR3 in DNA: TGTGCCACCAGTGATATAAGCAGGTACCAAGAGACCCAGTACTTC. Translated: CATSDISRYQETQYF.

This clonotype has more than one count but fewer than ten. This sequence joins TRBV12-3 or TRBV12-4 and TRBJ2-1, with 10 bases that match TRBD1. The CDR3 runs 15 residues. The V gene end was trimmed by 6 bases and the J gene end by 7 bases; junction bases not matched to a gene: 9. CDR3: CASSPGQGVKNEQFF. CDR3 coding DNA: TGTGCCAGCAGCCCTGGACAGGGGGTTAAAAATGAGCAGTTCTTC.

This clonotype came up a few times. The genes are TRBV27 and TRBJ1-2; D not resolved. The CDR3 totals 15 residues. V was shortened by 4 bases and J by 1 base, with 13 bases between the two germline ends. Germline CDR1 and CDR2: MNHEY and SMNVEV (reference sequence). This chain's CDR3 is CASSSGYIHNYGYTF. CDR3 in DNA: TGTGCCAGCAGTTCAGGCTATATCCATAACTATGGCTACACCTTC.

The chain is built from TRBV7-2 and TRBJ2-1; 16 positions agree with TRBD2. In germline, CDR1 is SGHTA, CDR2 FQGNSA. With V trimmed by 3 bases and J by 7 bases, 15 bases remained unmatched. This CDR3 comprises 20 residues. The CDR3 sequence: CASSFRQGLAGGMARNEQFF. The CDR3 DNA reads TGTGCCAGCAGCTTCCGCCAGGGACTAGCGGGAGGGATGGCGAGAAATGAGCAGTTCTTC.

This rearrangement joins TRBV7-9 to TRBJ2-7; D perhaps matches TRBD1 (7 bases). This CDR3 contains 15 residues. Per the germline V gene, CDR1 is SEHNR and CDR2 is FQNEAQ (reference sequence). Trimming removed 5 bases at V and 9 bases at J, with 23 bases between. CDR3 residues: CASSTTGAGLRAQYF. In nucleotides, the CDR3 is TGTGCCAGCAGCACTACAGGGGCCGGACTACGAGCGCAGTACTTC. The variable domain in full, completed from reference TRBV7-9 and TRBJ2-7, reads DTGVSQNPRHKITKRGQNVTFRCDPISEHNRLYWYRQTLGQGPEFLTYFQNEAQLEKSRLLSDRFSAERPKGSFSTLEIQRTEQGDSAMYLCASSTTGAGLRAQYFGPGTRLTVT.

CDR3: CASSQEGATNEKLFF. The CDR3 region has the DNA TGCGCCAGCAGCCAAGAAGGAGCAACTAATGAAAAACTGTTTTTT. V gene TRBV4-3 combines with J gene TRBJ1-4, with D hard to call. This CDR3 is built from 15 residues. The V end was cut by 0 bases, the J end by 0 bases, with 5 bases between. Germline lookup yields CDR1 LGHNA and CDR2 YSLEER.

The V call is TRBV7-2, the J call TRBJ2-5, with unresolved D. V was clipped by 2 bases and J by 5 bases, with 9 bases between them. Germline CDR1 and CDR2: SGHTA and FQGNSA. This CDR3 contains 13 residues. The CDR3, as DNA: TGTGCCAGCAGCTTAAACCGAATGGAGACCCAGTACTTC. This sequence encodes CASSLNRMETQYF.

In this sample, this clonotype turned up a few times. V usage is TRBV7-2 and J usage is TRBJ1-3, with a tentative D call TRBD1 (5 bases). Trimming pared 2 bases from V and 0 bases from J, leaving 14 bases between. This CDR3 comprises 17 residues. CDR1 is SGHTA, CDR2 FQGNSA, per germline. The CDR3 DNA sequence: TGTGCCAGCAGCTTAAGGTCTGGGGCCTACTCTGGAAACACCATATATTTT. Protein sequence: CASSLRSGAYSGNTIYF.

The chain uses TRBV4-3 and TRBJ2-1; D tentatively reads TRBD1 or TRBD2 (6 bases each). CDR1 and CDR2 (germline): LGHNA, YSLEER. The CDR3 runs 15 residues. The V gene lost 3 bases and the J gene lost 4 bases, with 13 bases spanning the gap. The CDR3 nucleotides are TGCGCCAGCAGCCAGTTCCGGGGGCTTTACAATGAGCAGTTCTTC. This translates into CASSQFRGLYNEQFF.

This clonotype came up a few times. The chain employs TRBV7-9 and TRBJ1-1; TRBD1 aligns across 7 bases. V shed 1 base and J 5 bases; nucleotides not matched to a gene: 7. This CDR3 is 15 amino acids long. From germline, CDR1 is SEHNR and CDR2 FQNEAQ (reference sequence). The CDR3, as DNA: TGTGCCAGCAGCTTAGGTCCAGGGGGGTATACTGAAGCTTTCTTT. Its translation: CASSLGPGGYTEAFF.

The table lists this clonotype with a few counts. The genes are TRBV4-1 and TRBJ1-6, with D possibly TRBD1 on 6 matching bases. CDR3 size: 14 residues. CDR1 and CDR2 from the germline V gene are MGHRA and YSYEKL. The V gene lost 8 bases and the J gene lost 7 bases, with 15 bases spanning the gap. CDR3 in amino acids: CASARGISNSPLHF. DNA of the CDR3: TGCGCCAGCGCCAGGGGAATCTCCAATTCACCCCTCCACTTT.

CDR3 region: CATPNQAGYTF. For the CDR3, the DNA is TGTGCCACCCCAAACCAAGCGGGCTACACCTTC. J is TRBJ1-2 and V is TRBV6-1; no clear D gene. From germline, CDR1 is MNHNS and CDR2 SASEGT. The CDR3 consists of 11 residues. V was shortened by 10 bases and J by 8 bases, with 14 bases between the two germline ends.

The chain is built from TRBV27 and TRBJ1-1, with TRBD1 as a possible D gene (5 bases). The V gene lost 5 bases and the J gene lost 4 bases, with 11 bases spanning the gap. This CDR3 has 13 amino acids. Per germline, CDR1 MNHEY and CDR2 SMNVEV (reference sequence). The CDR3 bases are TGTGCCAGCAGTGTCAGGGTGAGCACTGAAGCTTTCTTT. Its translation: CASSVRVSTEAFF.

The CDR3 sequence is CASSLAPNTEAFF. The CDR3 region has the DNA TGTGCCAGCAGTTTGGCCCCGAACACTGAAGCTTTCTTT. J is TRBJ1-1 and V is TRBV11-3; no reliable D call. Germline V gene data show CDR1 as SGHNT and CDR2 as YENEEA. This CDR3 region has 13 residues. The V end lost 6 bases, the J end lost 1 base, and 9 bases lay between the germline ends. The full variable domain, in which reference TRBV11-3 and TRBJ1-1 provide the parts outside the CDR3, is EAGVVQSPRYKIIEKKQPVAFWCNPISGHNTLYWYLQNLGQGPELLIRYENEEAVDDSQLPKDRFSAERLKGVDSTLKIQPAELGDSAVYLCASSLAPNTEAFFGQGTRLTVV.

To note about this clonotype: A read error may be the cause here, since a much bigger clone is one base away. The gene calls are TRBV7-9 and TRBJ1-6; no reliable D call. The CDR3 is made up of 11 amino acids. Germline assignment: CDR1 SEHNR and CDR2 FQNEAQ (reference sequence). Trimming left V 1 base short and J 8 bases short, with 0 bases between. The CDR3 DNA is TGTGCCAGCAGCTTAGATTCACCCCTCCACTTT. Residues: CASSLDSPLHF. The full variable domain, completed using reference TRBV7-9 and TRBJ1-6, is DTGVSQNPRHKITKRGQNVTFRCDPISEHNRLYWYRQTLGQGPEFLTYFQNEAQLEKSRLLSDRFSAERPKGSFSTLEIQRTEQGDSAMYLCASSLDSPLHFGNGTRLTVT.

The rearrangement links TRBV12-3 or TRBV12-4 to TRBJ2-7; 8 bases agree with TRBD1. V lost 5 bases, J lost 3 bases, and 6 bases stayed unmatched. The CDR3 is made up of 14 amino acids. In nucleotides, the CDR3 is TGTGCCAGCAGTCCGCTCGGACAGGGCTACGAGCAGTACTTC. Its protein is CASSPLGQGYEQYF.

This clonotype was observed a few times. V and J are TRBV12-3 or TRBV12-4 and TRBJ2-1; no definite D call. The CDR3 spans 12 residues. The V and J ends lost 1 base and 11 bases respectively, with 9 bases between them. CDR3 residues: CASSLEGPKQFF. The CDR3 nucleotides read TGTGCCAGCAGTTTAGAAGGTCCTAAGCAGTTCTTC.

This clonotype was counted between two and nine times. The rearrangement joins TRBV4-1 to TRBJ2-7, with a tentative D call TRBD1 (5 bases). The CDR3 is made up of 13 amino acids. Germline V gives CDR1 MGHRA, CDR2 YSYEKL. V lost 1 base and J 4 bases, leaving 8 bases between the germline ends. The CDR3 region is CASSQATVYEQYF. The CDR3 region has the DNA TGCGCCAGCAGCCAAGCGACAGTGTACGAGCAGTACTTC.

The CDR3 is CASSGTTAQETQYF. In nucleotides, the CDR3 is TGTGCCAGCAGCGGGACAACGGCCCAAGAGACCCAGTACTTC. The chain uses TRBV7-9 and TRBJ2-5; D is possibly TRBD1 (6 bases). Germline CDR1 is SEHNR and CDR2 is FQNEAQ (reference sequence). The CDR3 spans 14 residues. Deletions cut 5 bases from V and 1 base from J, with 11 bases between.

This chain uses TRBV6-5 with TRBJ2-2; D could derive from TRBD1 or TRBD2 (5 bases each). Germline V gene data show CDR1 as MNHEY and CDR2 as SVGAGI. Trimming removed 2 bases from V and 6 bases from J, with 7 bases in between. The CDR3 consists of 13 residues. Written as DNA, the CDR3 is TGTGCCAGCAGTTACGAGGGGCCCGGGGAGCTGTTTTTT. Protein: CASSYEGPGELFF.